The entry below gives a single T cell receptor beta chain sequence along with its context. Its specificity is unknown. This sample is part of a study of cytomegalovirus exposure and HLA in healthy donors. Study-wide findings and caveats: Immune exposure was documented only through CMV serostatus. Presence/absence comparisons presumed near-even sequencing depth among donors.

The CDR3 consists of 12 residues. Per the germline V gene, CDR1 is SGHVS and CDR2 is FNYEAQ. The J segment lost 5 bases and the V segment lost 4 bases, leaving 0 bases of the junction unmatched. PCR used 60 Vbeta primers and 13 Jbeta primers. In the original analysis: In a later analysis, the count reached 80 million or so unique TCR beta chains, with roughly 9.9 million shared. TCRdb's copy holds only in-frame clones and misses some; the assay was immunoSEQ multiplex PCR. That table gives V, J and clone size, and the DNA gave D and trimming. Of roughly 150,000 clones in the sample, 75% to 80% are singletons; the top ten hold about 1.8%. Each donor was nominally healthy when sampled (though unrecorded immune exposures were likely).

The genes are TRBV7-6 and TRBJ2-3; TRBD1 aligns across 7 bases. The material sequenced was PBMCs. This TCR was recovered from a woman aged 25-40 years in good health and CMV-seronegative. The CDR3 loop is CASSYRGDTQYF. In DNA, the CDR3 is TGTGCCAGCAGCTACAGGGGAGATACGCAGTATTTT.